The rows below give T cell receptor beta chains drawn from one sample of a study of T-cell reconstitution after alpha-beta-depleted transplantation in children. TCRdb reprocessed the PCR reads via MiXCR and lists one record per CDR3 protein. Among about 600,000 distinct CDR3 sequences, over 10% were seen once, and the ten largest hold 2% to 2.5%. Sequencing used PBMCs, mostly from graft donor cells, obtained 360 days after TCRalphabeta/CD19-depleted stem cell transplant. All receptors come from a male patient younger than 18 who had a stem cell transplant for acute myeloid leukemia, so the T cells may come from the graft donor. The CDR3 runs from the conserved cysteine through the conserved F or W. The D gene is left open where the match is weak. Expanded clones get a size class; other rows say once, few or many, or leave the size out.

j_call: TRBJ2-5
d_call: .
clone_size: few
v_call: TRBV6-1
cdr3_aa: CATPTGETQYF
cdr3_nt: TGTGCCACCCCCACTGGGGAGACCCAGTACTTC

j_call: TRBJ2-5
d_call: .
clone_size: few
v_call: TRBV30
cdr3_aa: CAWSERETQYF
cdr3_nt: TGTGCCTGGAGTGAGCGGGAGACCCAGTACTTC

j_call: TRBJ2-5
d_call: .
clone_size: .
v_call: TRBV21-1
cdr3_aa: CASSTGQGAQETQYF
cdr3_nt: TGTGCCAGCAGCACGGGACAGGGGGCCCAAGAGACCCAGTACTTC

j_call: TRBJ2-5
d_call: .
clone_size: .
v_call: TRBV4-2
cdr3_aa: CASSQDGELRGETQYF
cdr3_nt: TGTGCCAGCAGCCAAGATGGAGAGCTTAGAGGAGAGACCCAGTACTTC

j_call: TRBJ2-1
d_call: TRBD2
clone_size: many
v_call: TRBV25-1
cdr3_aa: CASSEFSGRFMDEQFF
cdr3_nt: TGTGCCAGCAGTGAGTTTAGCGGGAGGTTTATGGATGAGCAGTTCTTC

j_call: TRBJ2-4
d_call: .
clone_size: .
v_call: TRBV10-3
cdr3_aa: CAVVSDLAKNIQYF
cdr3_nt: TGTGCCGTCGTCTCGGATCTAGCCAAAAACATTCAGTACTTC

j_call: TRBJ2-2
d_call: .
clone_size: .
v_call: TRBV5-6
cdr3_aa: CASSSRGPGELFF
cdr3_nt: TGTGCCAGCAGCTCCCGGGGACCCGGGGAGCTGTTTTTT

j_call: TRBJ2-7
d_call: TRBD2
clone_size: few
v_call: TRBV12-3/TRBV12-4
cdr3_aa: CASSTGTSGIIGYEQYF
cdr3_nt: TGTGCCAGCAGCACCGGGACTAGCGGGATAATAGGCTACGAGCAGTACTTC

j_call: TRBJ2-3
d_call: TRBD2
clone_size: .
v_call: TRBV7-9
cdr3_aa: CASSAPPGLADSDTQYF
cdr3_nt: TGTGCCAGCAGCGCCCCCCCGGGACTAGCGGATTCAGATACGCAGTATTTT

j_call: TRBJ1-5
d_call: .
clone_size: many
v_call: TRBV6-2/TRBV6-3
cdr3_aa: CASSYSMGRDFNQPQHF
cdr3_nt: TGTGCCAGCAGTTACTCGATGGGTAGGGACTTCAATCAGCCCCAGCATTTT

j_call: TRBJ2-1
d_call: TRBD2
clone_size: many
v_call: TRBV6-2/TRBV6-3
cdr3_aa: CASSGLAGVFEQFF
cdr3_nt: TGTGCCAGCAGCGGACTAGCGGGAGTTTTTGAGCAGTTCTTC

j_call: TRBJ2-1
d_call: TRBD2
clone_size: many
v_call: TRBV28
cdr3_aa: CASSLYLFGRATDEQFF
cdr3_nt: TGTGCCAGCAGTTTATATCTATTCGGGAGGGCGACGGATGAGCAGTTCTTC

j_call: TRBJ1-5
d_call: .
clone_size: .
v_call: TRBV19
cdr3_aa: CASSPQRPGPQHF
cdr3_nt: TGTGCCAGTAGTCCACAGAGACCCGGGCCCCAGCATTTT

j_call: TRBJ2-3
d_call: .
clone_size: .
v_call: TRBV5-1
cdr3_aa: CASRWTPFSTDTQYF
cdr3_nt: TGCGCCAGCCGATGGACACCGTTTAGCACAGATACGCAGTATTTT

j_call: TRBJ2-7
d_call: .
clone_size: .
v_call: TRBV19
cdr3_aa: CASSPQGRWIYEQYF
cdr3_nt: TGTGCCAGTAGTCCCCAGGGGAGGTGGATCTACGAGCAGTACTTC

j_call: TRBJ2-3
d_call: .
clone_size: .
v_call: TRBV20-1
cdr3_aa: CSYKGPGDSTDTQYF
cdr3_nt: TGCAGTTATAAGGGCCCGGGAGATTCCACAGATACGCAGTATTTT

j_call: TRBJ2-7
d_call: .
clone_size: few
v_call: TRBV20-1
cdr3_aa: CSAQTEANYEQYF
cdr3_nt: TGCAGTGCCCAGACAGAAGCAAATTACGAGCAGTACTTC

j_call: TRBJ2-7
d_call: .
clone_size: many
v_call: TRBV6-2/TRBV6-3
cdr3_aa: CASSSGTHPYEQYF
cdr3_nt: TGTGCCAGCAGTTCCGGGACACACCCCTACGAGCAGTACTTC

j_call: TRBJ2-1
d_call: TRBD2
clone_size: many
v_call: TRBV12-3/TRBV12-4
cdr3_aa: CASTLPRDYANEQFF
cdr3_nt: TGTGCCAGCACCCTCCCCCGGGACTACGCCAATGAGCAGTTCTTC

j_call: TRBJ2-1
d_call: .
clone_size: few
v_call: TRBV18
cdr3_aa: CASSPQTVPGNEQFF
cdr3_nt: TGTGCCAGCTCACCTCAGACCGTCCCAGGGAATGAGCAGTTCTTC

j_call: TRBJ2-1
d_call: .
clone_size: few
v_call: TRBV29-1
cdr3_aa: CSVVISIGQFF
cdr3_nt: TGCAGCGTTGTAATAAGTATAGGGCAGTTCTTC

j_call: TRBJ1-1
d_call: .
clone_size: few
v_call: TRBV29-1
cdr3_aa: CSALRGNTEAFF
cdr3_nt: TGCAGCGCTCTTCGGGGGAACACTGAAGCTTTCTTT

j_call: TRBJ1-2
d_call: TRBD1
clone_size: many
v_call: TRBV29-1
cdr3_aa: CSVETRQGRGYTF
cdr3_nt: TGCAGCGTTGAGACGCGACAGGGTCGTGGCTACACCTTC

j_call: TRBJ2-7
d_call: .
clone_size: .
v_call: TRBV6-2/TRBV6-3
cdr3_aa: CASSSGPSPYEQYF
cdr3_nt: TGTGCCAGCAGTAGCGGGCCCTCCCCCTACGAGCAGTACTTC

j_call: TRBJ2-7
d_call: TRBD2
clone_size: many
v_call: TRBV6-5
cdr3_aa: CASSYSGPQRGPPYEQYF
cdr3_nt: TGTGCCAGCAGTTACTCGGGGCCCCAGCGGGGCCCGCCCTACGAGCAGTACTTC

j_call: TRBJ2-5
d_call: .
clone_size: .
v_call: TRBV4-3
cdr3_aa: CASSLKRGGTQYF
cdr3_nt: TGCGCCAGCAGCCTCAAAAGGGGGGGGACCCAGTACTTC

j_call: TRBJ2-3
d_call: .
clone_size: many
v_call: TRBV12-3/TRBV12-4
cdr3_aa: CASLGGGTQYF
cdr3_nt: TGTGCCAGCCTGGGAGGAGGTACGCAGTATTTT

j_call: TRBJ2-7
d_call: TRBD2
clone_size: .
v_call: TRBV6-2/TRBV6-3
cdr3_aa: CASSYSMEREGSYEQYF
cdr3_nt: TGTGCCAGCAGTTACTCGATGGAGCGGGAGGGGTCCTACGAGCAGTACTTC

j_call: TRBJ2-7
d_call: .
clone_size: many
v_call: TRBV12-3/TRBV12-4
cdr3_aa: CASSPLISYEQYF
cdr3_nt: TGTGCCAGCAGCCCGCTTATTTCCTACGAGCAGTACTTC

j_call: TRBJ2-7
d_call: .
clone_size: few
v_call: TRBV3-1
cdr3_aa: CASSQDHRAAYEQYF
cdr3_nt: TGTGCCAGCAGCCAAGATCACAGGGCAGCCTACGAGCAGTACTTC

j_call: TRBJ1-1
d_call: .
clone_size: .
v_call: TRBV7-3
cdr3_aa: CASSLDYNTEAFF
cdr3_nt: TGTGCCAGCAGCTTGGACTATAACACTGAAGCTTTCTTT

j_call: TRBJ2-2
d_call: .
clone_size: .
v_call: TRBV24-1
cdr3_aa: CATGPQNTGELFF
cdr3_nt: TGTGCCACTGGACCCCAGAACACCGGGGAGCTGTTTTTT

j_call: TRBJ2-5
d_call: .
clone_size: many
v_call: TRBV28
cdr3_aa: CASSRSLPEETQYF
cdr3_nt: TGTGCCAGCTCGAGGAGTCTACCCGAAGAGACCCAGTACTTC

j_call: TRBJ2-3
d_call: .
clone_size: .
v_call: TRBV5-1
cdr3_aa: CASSLGWRGADTQYF
cdr3_nt: TGCGCCAGCAGCTTGGGGTGGCGAGGCGCAGATACGCAGTATTTT

j_call: TRBJ2-1
d_call: TRBD2
clone_size: .
v_call: TRBV11-1
cdr3_aa: CASSPVGAGLAGAFGEQFF
cdr3_nt: TGTGCCAGCAGCCCGGTAGGGGCGGGACTAGCGGGGGCCTTTGGTGAGCAGTTCTTC

j_call: TRBJ1-5
d_call: .
clone_size: .
v_call: TRBV4-3
cdr3_aa: CASSHRTDQPQHF
cdr3_nt: TGCGCCAGCAGCCACCGGACGGATCAGCCCCAGCATTTT

j_call: TRBJ1-1
d_call: .
clone_size: few
v_call: TRBV5-1
cdr3_aa: CASSLERDRGRTEAFF
cdr3_nt: TGCGCCAGCAGCTTGGAGAGGGACCGGGGCCGGACTGAAGCTTTCTTT

j_call: TRBJ1-1
d_call: TRBD1
clone_size: few
v_call: TRBV2
cdr3_aa: CASSLIWDRPRTEAFF
cdr3_nt: TGTGCCAGCAGCCTTATCTGGGACAGGCCAAGGACTGAAGCTTTCTTT

j_call: TRBJ2-7
d_call: TRBD1
clone_size: .
v_call: TRBV18
cdr3_aa: CASSPLDRVPAEQYF
cdr3_nt: TGTGCCAGCTCACCTCTCGACAGGGTTCCGGCCGAGCAGTACTTC

j_call: TRBJ2-7
d_call: .
clone_size: many
v_call: TRBV28
cdr3_aa: CASSAYLHEQYF
cdr3_nt: TGTGCCAGCAGCGCGTATCTCCACGAGCAGTACTTC